This T cell receptor (beta chain) was sequenced in a study of cytotoxic CD8 clonotypes in ibrutinib-treated CLL. Repertoires were generated with immunoSEQ multiplex PCR, while TCRdb's copy carries only in-frame clones and drops some. The sample has around 140,000 clones, 76% seen once. CDR1 is MNHEY, CDR2 SMNVEV, per germline (reference sequence). With 2 bases removed from V and 4 bases from J, the gap between germline ends came to 9 bases. There are 13 residues in the CDR3. The V call is TRBV27, the J call TRBJ2-7, with D hard to call. The source is a human donor with chronic lymphocytic leukemia. Sequenced material: PBMCs, taken after 24 months of ibrutinib treatment. CDR3 in amino acids: CASSLGDGYEQYF. Written as DNA, the CDR3 is TGTGCCAGCAGTTTAGGGGATGGGTACGAGCAGTACTTC.